This passage covers 24 T cell receptor beta chains from one sample sequenced in a study of blood T cells in healthy people across ages. A second PCR, run for roughly 7 to 12 cycles, used a sample-barcoded 5' primer plus a J-beta primer mix. MiXCR was run by TCRdb on the 5' RACE reads, yielding one entry per CDR3 protein. The sample shows some 1.7 million distinct CDR3 sequences, 28% of them seen only once. Sequencing used blood. The origin of the receptors is a woman aged 30 to 39 in good health.

This clonotype was detected many times. The chain uses TRBV29-1 and TRBJ2-7, with TRBD1 as a possible D gene (7 bases). Trimming shortened V by 1 base and J by 3 bases, and 10 bases separated the two germline ends. CDR3 length equals 13 residues. Looked up from germline, CDR1 is SQVTM and CDR2 is ANQGSEA. CDR3 loop: CSVEGQGGYEQYF. CDR3 in DNA: TGCAGCGTTGAAGGCCAGGGGGGCTACGAGCAGTACTTC.

V gene TRBV7-2 combines with J gene TRBJ2-5, with TRBD2 matching over 9 bases. V lost 1 base, J lost 7 bases, and 7 bases stayed unmatched. Germline-derived CDR1 and CDR2 are SGHTA and FQGNSA. This CDR3 is 15 amino acids long. The CDR3 DNA is TGTGCCAGCAGCTTAGGCGGGGGGGCCTTAGTGACCCAGTACTTC. This translates into CASSLGGGALVTQYF.

This chain connects TRBV7-2 to TRBJ2-7; 10 nucleotides agree with TRBD2. The CDR3 extends over 18 amino acids. With 4 bases clipped from V and 3 bases from J, the junction kept 15 bases outside the gene matches. The V gene's germline CDR1 is SGHTA and CDR2 FQGNSA. The CDR3 loop is CASSSLGGTSDLLYEQYF. The CDR3 nucleotides read TGTGCCAGCAGCTCCCTAGGGGGGACTAGCGACCTACTCTACGAGCAGTACTTC.

In this sample, this clonotype turned up many times. V and J are TRBV10-3 and TRBJ2-7, with D possibly being TRBD1 (5 bases). This CDR3 region has 13 residues. With 3 bases removed from V and 5 bases from J, the gap between germline ends came to 11 bases. Looked up from germline, CDR1 is ENHRY and CDR2 is SYGVKD. CDR3 region: CAISDEGAHEQYF. In DNA form, the CDR3 reads TGTGCCATCAGTGACGAAGGGGCCCACGAGCAGTACTTC.

This clonotype was found a few times. The chain has TRBV24-1 and TRBJ2-3, with D perhaps being TRBD1 or TRBD2 (5 bases each). The germline V gene encodes CDR1 KGHDR and CDR2 SFDVKD. V was clipped by 4 bases and J by 8 bases, with 15 bases between them. There are 14 residues in the CDR3. The CDR3 DNA sequence: TGTGCCACCAGTGACCCGACCTACGGGGCTACGCAGTATTTT. It yields the protein CATSDPTYGATQYF.

This rearrangement joins TRBV6-6 to TRBJ1-6, with a weak D call TRBD1 (6 bases). This CDR3 comprises 16 residues. V was pared by 0 bases and J by 5 bases, with 11 bases between. CDR1 and CDR2 from the germline V gene are MNHNY and SVGAGI (reference sequence). The CDR3 spells CASSYSARGDNSPLHF. CDR3 bases: TGTGCCAGCAGTTACTCGGCCAGGGGCGATAATTCACCCCTCCACTTT.

This clonotype appeared a few times. V and J are TRBV7-2 and TRBJ1-2, with a tentative D call TRBD1 (6 bases). The CDR3 consists of 13 residues. The germline CDR1 and CDR2 sequences are SGHTA and FQGNSA. Trimming cost V 8 bases and J 4 bases, with 14 bases left between them. CDR3 in DNA: TGTGCCAGCCAGCCGGGGGGCGCCTATGGCTACACCTTC. Amino acids: CASQPGGAYGYTF.

The CDR3 sequence: CSVGAGSYNEQFF. The CDR3 bases are TGCAGCGTTGGAGCGGGAAGCTACAATGAGCAGTTCTTC. The chain links TRBV29-1 to TRBJ2-1; 7 bases match TRBD2. Germline CDR1 reads SQVTM; CDR2 reads ANQGSEA. The V segment lost 4 bases and the J segment 3 bases; nucleotides outside the gene matches: 3. The CDR3 totals 13 residues.

This clonotype came up a few times. The J gene is TRBJ2-7, the V gene TRBV21-1; TRBD2 was called by the table and not checked on the DNA. TRBV21-1 is labeled a pseudogene. This CDR3 region has 12 residues. The CDR3: CASSKEGREQYF. CDR3 nucleotide sequence: TGTGCCAGCAGCAAAGAGGGGAGGGAGCAGTACTTC.

This clonotype was counted between two and nine times. The V gene is TRBV15, the J gene TRBJ2-3; unclear D gene. Trimming removed 8 bases at V and 3 bases at J, with 15 bases between. The CDR3 totals 14 residues. Per germline, CDR1 LNHNV and CDR2 YYDKDF (reference sequence). Here the CDR3 reads CATQDRKHTDTQYF. In nucleotides, the CDR3 is TGTGCCACCCAAGACCGGAAGCATACAGATACGCAGTATTTT. Together with reference TRBV15 and TRBJ2-3, the CDR3 gives the full variable domain: DAMVIQNPRYQVTQFGKPVTLSCSQTLNHNVMYWYQQKSSQAPKLLFHYYDKDFNNEADTPDNFQSRRPNTSFCFLDIRSPGLGDTAMYLCATQDRKHTDTQYFGPGTRLTVL.

With regard to this clonotype: Mismatch with germline at one junction end may stem from a read error. The chain recombines TRBV7-9 with TRBJ2-5; no clear D gene. The DNA end lines up better with TRBJ2-7; the J call may be wrong. There are 13 residues in the CDR3. Germline values: CDR1 SEHNR, CDR2 FQNEAQ (reference sequence). The CDR3 is CASNLKQYYEQYF. CDR3 nucleotides: TGTGCCAGCAACTTAAAACAGTATTACGAGCAGTACTTC.

The chain couples TRBV5-1 to TRBJ2-5; 9 bases are a match to TRBD1. Looked up from germline, CDR1 is SGHRS and CDR2 is YFSETQ. This CDR3 region has 16 residues. Unmatched junction bases numbered 9, after V lost 5 bases and J lost 1 base. CDR3 nucleotides: TGCGCCAGCAGATGGGACAGGGTAGGCGTCCAAGAGACCCAGTACTTC. Translation gives CASRWDRVGVQETQYF.

This clonotype was seen at least ten times. The genes are TRBV4-1 and TRBJ1-2, with 7 positions matching TRBD1. V was pared by 0 bases and J by 5 bases, with 6 bases of the junction left unmatched. The CDR3 totals 15 residues. Germline V gene lookup returns CDR1 MGHRA and CDR2 YSYEKL. The CDR3: CASSQDSPGGYGYTF. The DNA of the CDR3 is TGCGCCAGCAGCCAAGATTCCCCAGGGGGGTATGGCTACACCTTC.

This clonotype was seen a few times. The chain employs TRBV4-1 and TRBJ2-3; 11 bases match TRBD2. The CDR3 length is 17 residues. The V and J ends lost 0 bases and 2 bases, in that order; junction bases with no gene match: 4. CDR1 and CDR2 from the germline V gene are MGHRA and YSYEKL. CDR3 region: CASSQDPSGGITDTQYF. DNA of the CDR3: TGCGCCAGCAGCCAAGACCCTAGCGGGGGGATCACAGATACGCAGTATTTT.

This clonotype was seen ten or more times. Sequence at one end of the junction differs from germline and may be a read error. The V and J genes are TRBV20-1 and TRBJ2-7, with 9 bases aligning to TRBD1. The CDR3 spans 15 residues. In germline, CDR1 is DFQATT, CDR2 SNEGSKA (reference sequence). CDR3 coding DNA: TGCAGTGCTCGATCTCCGGGACAGGGCGCCTATGAGCAGTACTTC. This gives the protein CSARSPGQGAYEQYF.

V and J are TRBV7-9 and TRBJ2-3; possible D gene TRBD2, 5 bases. Germline CDR1 and CDR2: SEHNR and FQNEAQ (reference sequence). This CDR3 has 15 amino acids. Trimming pared 2 bases from V and 4 bases from J, leaving 13 bases between. The CDR3: CASSLRKLVPDTQYF. In DNA, the CDR3 is TGTGCCAGCAGCTTACGGAAACTAGTCCCAGATACGCAGTATTTT.

The chain joins TRBV30 to TRBJ2-6, with D possibly being TRBD2 (5 bases). This CDR3 contains 14 residues. The germline V gene has CDR1 GTSNPN and CDR2 SVGIG (reference sequence). Trimming shortened V by 1 base and J by 2 bases, and 6 bases separated the two germline ends. CDR3 bases: TGTGCCTGGAGTGCGGGAACTGGGGCCAACGTCCTGACTTTC. It codes for CAWSAGTGANVLTF.

This clonotype was seen just once. The chain joins TRBV14 to TRBJ2-5; possibly TRBD2 for D (7 bases). The J call is in doubt because the DNA end fits TRBJ2-7 better. The CDR3 has 15 residues. The germline V gene encodes CDR1 SGHDN and CDR2 FVKESK. The DNA for the CDR3 is TGTGCCAGCAACAAGGGAGGGGGTATCGTATACGAGCAGTACTTC. Translation gives CASNKGGGIVYEQYF.

This clonotype came up a few times. The chain links TRBV12-3 or TRBV12-4 to TRBJ2-7; 9 nucleotides agree with TRBD2. The CDR3 is made up of 14 amino acids. Trimming removed 5 bases from V and 6 bases from J; junction bases left unmatched: 8. The CDR3, as DNA: TGTGCCAGCAGTCCGACTAGCGGAATCTCCGAGCAGTACTTC. Amino acids: CASSPTSGISEQYF.

This clonotype was detected many times. The CDR3 DNA reads TGTGCCAGCAGTACGGGCCCGAGTGAGACCCAGTACTTC. This sequence encodes CASSTGPSETQYF. V gene TRBV6-2 or TRBV6-3 combines with J gene TRBJ2-5; D ambiguous. Germline assignment: CDR1 MNHEY and CDR2 SVGEGT. V lost 5 bases and J lost 5, with 12 bases in between. This CDR3 region has 13 residues.

This chain links TRBV12-3 or TRBV12-4 with TRBJ2-1; 10 nucleotides agree with TRBD2. The CDR3 runs to 16 residues. The trim removed 2 bases at V and 9 bases at J, leaving 10 bases unmatched. The CDR3 sequence: CASSLFKAGGPLEQFF. DNA of the CDR3: TGTGCCAGCAGTTTATTTAAAGCGGGAGGGCCTCTTGAGCAGTTCTTC.

This clonotype occurred a few times. The chain uses TRBV7-9 and TRBJ2-3, with 10 bases lining up with TRBD2. Germline V gives CDR1 SEHNR, CDR2 FQNEAQ (reference sequence). The V segment lost 8 bases and the J segment 8 bases; nucleotides outside the gene matches: 10. The length of the CDR3 is 14 residues. The CDR3 sequence: CASRGVAGGGTQYF. The CDR3 DNA reads as TGTGCCAGCCGGGGGGTAGCGGGAGGAGGTACGCAGTATTTT.

This clonotype occurred a few times. CDR3 in amino acids: CASARAGTVYEAFF. DNA for the CDR3: TGTGCCAGCGCCCGTGCCGGGACAGTCTATGAAGCTTTCTTT. The rearrangement joins TRBV27 to TRBJ1-1; TRBD1 agrees at 7 bases. The junction had 13 bases not matched to a gene; V was cut back by 8 bases and J by 7 bases. The CDR3 has 14 residues. Germline CDR1 and CDR2: MNHEY and SMNVEV (reference sequence).

The chain carries TRBV6-5 and TRBJ2-5, with a weak D call TRBD1 (6 bases). In germline, CDR1 is MNHEY, CDR2 SVGAGI. V was shortened by 2 bases and J by 7 bases, with 14 bases between the two germline ends. The CDR3 is 14 residues long. The CDR3 coding sequence is TGTGCCAGCAGTTACCAGGCTAGCAGGGGGACCCAGTACTTC. It yields the protein CASSYQASRGTQYF.